This T cell receptor beta chain was retrieved from a study of T cells in Graves' hyperthyroidism and ophthalmopathy (dated by TCRdb to between 2017 and 2020). Describing the broader study: Peripheral blood samples were taken at the time of initial diagnosis, prior to any treatment. The study also compared thyroid tissue and blood T-cell repertoires from a handful of Graves' hyperthyroidism patients. Prospective prediction of ophthalmopathy was tested in an independent validation cohort of some 19 hyperthyroidism patients and some 17 patients who later progressed to ophthalmopathy. After sampling, hyperthyroidism patients received methimazole starting at 30 mg daily, and ophthalmopathy patients received high-dose intravenous methylprednisolone. A discovery cohort of fewer than 110 patients, 43 with Graves' ophthalmopathy and 57 with stable Graves' hyperthyroidism, was used to find distinguishing TCR V-J signatures. The paper describes TCR Vbeta CDR3 sequencing of 135 peripheral blood samples, made up of under 50 ophthalmopathy patients, some 76 hyperthyroidism patients and roughly 17 progressor patients. The 75 to 100 discovery patients were randomly split 7:3 into training and test sets. What the authors observed across the whole study: A 13 V-J signature model separated ophthalmopathy from stable hyperthyroidism, with approximately 87% sensitivity and 81% to 82% specificity in cross-validation and 80%/75% in testing. Most expanded thyroid clonotypes (frequency above 0.001) were also detected in blood, suggesting blood repertoires may reflect thyroid immune responses. In validation, the model predicted progression to ophthalmopathy with over 65% sensitivity and roughly 75% specificity, a median of 6.5 months before onset. No statistical method was used to fix the sample size in advance, and group allocation was not hidden from the investigators.

TCR beta CDR3 regions were amplified from RNA transcripts. The first round of RT-PCR for the TCR CDR3 was performed with the HTBI primer set and the Qiagen OneStep RT-PCR kit. Libraries were constructed in a second round of multiplex PCR, after which size selection and purification were carried out. The libraries were sequenced on an Illumina HiSeq2000 using paired-end 100 bp reads. The authors' analysis ran thus. SOAPnuke was used to process the raw data, with reads discarded if the reads contained adapters or uncalled bases, had a mean Phred below 15, or lacked an exact constant-primer or identifier match. High-quality paired reads were merged using COPE v1.2.5, and each unique nucleotide sequence was defined as a clonotype. MiTCR v1.1 was used to align clonotypes to the IMGT TRBV, TRBD and TRBJ reference segments. The analysis included only V-J combinations with a frequency above 0.0001, which together covered 98% to 99.2% of the repertoires. The TCS score was defined as the ratio of F50 (clonal expansion) to E x V (chaos), calculated using BLOSUM62-based TCRdist between CDR3 peptides within each V-J. Welch's t-statistics and random forest reduced 450 to 600 V-J features to about 13, which were used in a naive Bayes classifier (R e1071). The similarity between thyroid and blood repertoires was quantified using the Morisita-Horn index. In TCRdb, the public reads were trimmed at Q25 with fastp and aligned with MiXCR, with productive beta chains retained. Rows are combined by CDR3 protein, so each entry shows the most common genes and DNA. The V and J calls, along with clone size, are taken from TCRdb and not from the paper's own processing. A total of around 760,000 distinct CDR3 sequences appear in this sample, about a third of them only once. The ten largest make up more than 25% of the sample.

A note on this clonotype: This clone's antigen is unknown. The input lacks base qualities; no much larger clone sits a single base away.

Stable Graves' hyperthyroidism was defined as no progression to ophthalmopathy during 18 months of follow-up. The hyperthyroidism patients were between 18 and 65 years old and newly diagnosed, with a disease duration of less than 2 months. Exclusion was applied to patients with uncontrolled infections, other autoimmune diseases, pregnancy or lactation. Clinical symptoms, serum thyroxine and TRAb, thyroid ultrasound, and orbital computed tomography formed the basis for the diagnoses. PBMCs were isolated from approximately 10 ml of fresh peripheral blood by Ficoll-Paque density gradient centrifugation. Trizol reagent was used to extract total RNA, and RNA quality was then checked on an Agilent 2100 Bioanalyzer. Compared with germline, V lacks 0 bases and J lacks 13 bases; bases without a gene match: 3. The CDR3 holds 11 amino acids from the cysteine to the phenylalanine. The read is trimmed to its CDR3 DNA, 33 bases read in frame from base 1. Reading the germline V gene gives CDR1 ENHRY and CDR2 SYGVKD.

Sequences were obtained from blood. The origin of this receptor is a woman in her thirties or forties with Graves' hyperthyroidism. The V and J genes are TRBV10-3 and TRBJ2-7; the central 7 bases match TRBD1. The nucleotides read TGTGCCATCAGTGAGTCGGGACAGACTTACTTC. Translation gives CAISESGQTYF.